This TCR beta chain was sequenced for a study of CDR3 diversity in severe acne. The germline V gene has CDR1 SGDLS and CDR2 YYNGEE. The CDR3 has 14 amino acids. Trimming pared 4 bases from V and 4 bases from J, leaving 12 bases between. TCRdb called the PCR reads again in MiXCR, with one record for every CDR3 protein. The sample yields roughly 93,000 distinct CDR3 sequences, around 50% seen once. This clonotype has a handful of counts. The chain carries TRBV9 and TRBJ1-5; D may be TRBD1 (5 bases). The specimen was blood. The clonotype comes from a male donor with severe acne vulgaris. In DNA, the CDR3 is TGTGCCAGCAGCTCGGGGACCGCTAATCAGCCCCAGCATTTT. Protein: CASSSGTANQPQHF.